Presented here are 13 T cell receptor beta chains from one specimen sequenced in a study of OX40 agonist ivuxolimab in advanced cancers. TCRdb's copy holds only in-frame clones and misses some; the assay was immunoSEQ multiplex PCR. This table holds tens of thousands of clones, roughly 93% found once. The sequencing used CD4+ or CD8+ T cells sorted from blood, collected in a trial of the OX40 agonist ivuxolimab. The receptors derive from an adult with an advanced solid tumor such as melanoma, head and neck, liver or kidney cancer.

The chain joins TRBV5-8 to TRBJ1-2, with a tentative D call TRBD1 (6 bases). The germline V gene has CDR1 SGHTS and CDR2 YDEGEE. The CDR3 is 13 amino acids. V dropped 6 bases and J dropped 4 bases, with 13 bases sitting between them. The CDR3: CASTPTGSYGYTF. CDR3 DNA sequence: TGTGCCAGCACCCCTACAGGGTCCTATGGCTACACCTTC.

The chain has TRBV4-1 and TRBJ2-1; TRBD2 agrees at 12 bases. Germline lookup yields CDR1 MGHRA and CDR2 YSYEKL. The CDR3 covers 22 residues. V shed 8 bases and J 2 bases; nucleotides not matched to a gene: 25. Written as DNA, the CDR3 is TGCGCCAGCCCTGACCCGCCTCTGGGACTAGCGGGTAGACCGCCCGCCTACAATGAGCAGTTCTTC. Protein sequence: CASPDPPLGLAGRPPAYNEQFF.

The V and J genes are TRBV13 and TRBJ2-1; D call uncertain. Germline V gene lookup returns CDR1 PRHDT and CDR2 FYEKMQ (reference sequence). V lost 5 bases and J 4 bases, leaving 9 bases between the germline ends. This CDR3 is 13 amino acids long. The CDR3 DNA reads TGTGCCAGCAGCCCCGGAACTTACAATGAGCAGTTCTTC. Its translation is CASSPGTYNEQFF.

The chain is built from TRBV7-9 and TRBJ2-2, with 14 bases fitting TRBD2. V lost 5 bases, J lost 6 bases, and 11 bases stayed unmatched. The germline CDR1 and CDR2 sequences are SEHNR and FQNEAQ (reference sequence). The CDR3 has 18 residues. The CDR3 nucleotides are TGTGCCAGCAGCACCCCCAGGGGGACTAGCGGGAGCTCCGGGGAGCTGTTTTTT. This codes for CASSTPRGTSGSSGELFF. Combining the CDR3 with reference TRBV7-9 and TRBJ2-2 gives the whole variable domain DTGVSQNPRHKITKRGQNVTFRCDPISEHNRLYWYRQTLGQGPEFLTYFQNEAQLEKSRLLSDRFSAERPKGSFSTLEIQRTEQGDSAMYLCASSTPRGTSGSSGELFFGEGSRLTVL.

The chain joins TRBV6-5 to TRBJ2-5; TRBD2 might be the D (6 bases). The CDR3 extends over 14 amino acids. V lost 2 bases, J lost 2 bases, and 9 bases lay in between. Looked up from germline, CDR1 is MNHEY and CDR2 is SVGAGI. In DNA, the CDR3 is TGTGCCAGCAGTTACGCGGGATTACAAGAGACCCAGTACTTC. Encoded protein: CASSYAGLQETQYF.

DNA of the CDR3: TGTGCCAGCAGTTTAAGCCGGACAAGTGAGCAGTACTTC. As protein: CASSLSRTSEQYF. V gene TRBV27 combines with J gene TRBJ2-7; perhaps TRBD1 as D (5 bases). Trimming removed 2 bases at V and 7 bases at J, with 12 bases between. The CDR3 has 13 amino acids. Germline V gene lookup returns CDR1 MNHEY and CDR2 SMNVEV (reference sequence).

This rearrangement joins TRBV19 to TRBJ2-5; 7 bases match TRBD1. The CDR3 length is 18 residues. J lost 5 bases, V lost 3 bases, and 18 bases had no gene match. Per germline, CDR1 LNHDA and CDR2 SQIVND (reference sequence). CDR3 residues: CASSITGTALGRTETQYF. CDR3 bases: TGTGCCAGTAGTATCACCGGGACAGCCTTGGGACGAACGGAGACCCAGTACTTC.

The chain has TRBV4-3 and TRBJ1-5; the match to TRBD1 covers 7 bases. The CDR3 runs 15 residues. In germline, CDR1 is LGHNA, CDR2 YSLEER. The V segment lost 4 bases and the J segment 0 bases; nucleotides outside the gene matches: 3. DNA for the CDR3: TGCGCCAGCAGCCCCGACAGGGATAGCAATCAGCCCCAGCATTTT. Amino acids: CASSPDRDSNQPQHF.

The rearrangement links TRBV19 to TRBJ1-3; maybe TRBD1 (5 bases). V lost 9 bases and J 2 bases, leaving 11 bases between the germline ends. The CDR3 has 13 residues. Germline CDR1 is LNHDA and CDR2 is SQIVND (reference sequence). The CDR3 coding sequence is TGTGCCAGCGCCGGGGGACCTGGAAACACCATATATTTT. It encodes CASAGGPGNTIYF. Looking up the rest from reference TRBV19 and TRBJ1-3 gives the full variable domain: DGGITQSPKYLFRKEGQNVTLSCEQNLNHDAMYWYRQDPGQGLRLIYYSQIVNDFQKGDIAEGYSVSREKKESFPLTVTSAQKNPTAFYLCASAGGPGNTIYFGEGSWLTVV.

The chain carries TRBV7-9 and TRBJ2-5; D possibly uses TRBD1 or TRBD2 (7 bases each). The DNA end is a closer match to TRBJ2-7, so the J assignment may be wrong. This CDR3 is 15 amino acids long. The germline CDR1 and CDR2 sequences are SEHNR and FQNEAQ (reference sequence). CDR3 amino acids: CASSQAGQRDYEQYF. The CDR3 nucleotides are TGTGCCAGCAGCCAAGCGGGACAGCGAGATTACGAGCAGTACTTC.

This rearrangement joins TRBV6-5 to TRBJ1-1; unclear D gene. This CDR3 has 15 amino acids. Trimming stripped 6 bases from V and 0 bases from J, with 14 bases between. Germline V gene lookup returns CDR1 MNHEY and CDR2 SVGAGI. The CDR3 coding sequence is TGTGCCAGCAGATGGCGGGAGGGAATGAACACTGAAGCTTTCTTT. Translating gives CASRWREGMNTEAFF.

The chain joins TRBV6-5 to TRBJ2-3; D is unclear. This CDR3 region has 11 residues. Trimming stripped 4 bases from V and 4 bases from J, with 3 bases between. In germline, CDR1 is MNHEY, CDR2 SVGAGI. For the CDR3, the DNA is TGTGCCAGCAGTTCCCCAGATACGCAGTATTTT. This encodes CASSSPDTQYF.

The J gene is TRBJ2-5, the V gene TRBV19, with D possibly called TRBD1 or TRBD2 (6 bases each). Trimming shortened V by 3 bases and J by 5 bases, and 10 bases separated the two germline ends. Germline CDR1 and CDR2: LNHDA and SQIVND (reference sequence). This CDR3 has 13 amino acids. The CDR3 loop is CASSMGGGETQYF. CDR3 DNA: TGTGCCAGTAGTATGGGGGGCGGCGAGACCCAGTACTTC. Full variable domain (missing parts from reference TRBV19 and TRBJ2-5): DGGITQSPKYLFRKEGQNVTLSCEQNLNHDAMYWYRQDPGQGLRLIYYSQIVNDFQKGDIAEGYSVSREKKESFPLTVTSAQKNPTAFYLCASSMGGGETQYFGPGTRLLVL.